This T cell receptor (beta chain) was recovered during a study of blood T cell repertoires in COVID-19. Study-level background: Material from acute and convalescent COVID-19 was sourced from the United States, Italy and Spain.

Data came from immunoSEQ multiplex PCR; TCRdb stores just in-frame clones and leaves some out. The sample lists roughly 340,000 clones, about 89% occurring once. Only one count was recorded for this clone. The length of the CDR3 is 13 residues. Trimming took 6 bases from V and 7 from J, leaving 14 bases between them. The clonotype originates from a woman in her fifties or sixties with COVID-19, enrolled during active disease. The sample consisted of peripheral blood. The chain combines TRBV12-3 or TRBV12-4 with TRBJ2-3; tentatively, D is TRBD2 (5 bases). The CDR3 sequence is CASSRRAVNTQYF. The DNA for the CDR3 is TGTGCCAGCAGCCGGCGAGCGGTTAATACGCAGTATTTT.